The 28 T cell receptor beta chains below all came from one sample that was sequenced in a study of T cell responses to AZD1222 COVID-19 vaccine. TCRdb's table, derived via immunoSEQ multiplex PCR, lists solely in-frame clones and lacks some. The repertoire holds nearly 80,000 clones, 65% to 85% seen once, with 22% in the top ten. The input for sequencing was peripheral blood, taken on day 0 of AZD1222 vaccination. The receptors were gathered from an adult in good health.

CDR3 sequence: CASSESAMSLHF. CDR3 coding DNA: TGTGCCAGCAGTGAAAGTGCTATGTCCCTCCACTTT. The chain is built from TRBV2 and TRBJ1-6; no clear D gene. The CDR3 covers 12 residues. Trimming stripped 2 bases from V and 14 bases from J, with 10 bases between. Germline V gives CDR1 SNHLY, CDR2 FYNNEI.

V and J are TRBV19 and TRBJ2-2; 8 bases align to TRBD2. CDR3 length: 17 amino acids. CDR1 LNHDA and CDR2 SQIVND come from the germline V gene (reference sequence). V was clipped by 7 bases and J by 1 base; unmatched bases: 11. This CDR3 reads CASNTGGRFLNTGELFF. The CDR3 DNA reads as TGTGCCAGTAATACGGGGGGGCGGTTCTTGAACACCGGGGAGCTGTTTTTT.

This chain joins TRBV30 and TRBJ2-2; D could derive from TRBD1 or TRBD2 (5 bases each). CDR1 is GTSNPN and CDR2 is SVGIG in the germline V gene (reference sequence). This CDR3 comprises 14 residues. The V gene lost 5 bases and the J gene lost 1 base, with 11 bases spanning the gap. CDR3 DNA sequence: TGTGCCTGGGAGAGGGGCCTGAACACCGGGGAGCTGTTTTTT. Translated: CAWERGLNTGELFF. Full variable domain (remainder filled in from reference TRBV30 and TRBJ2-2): SQTIHQWPATLVQPVGSPLSLECTVEGTSNPNLYWYRQAAGRGLQLLFYSVGIGQISSEVPQNLSASRPQDRQFILSSKKLLLSDSGFYLCAWERGLNTGELFFGEGSRLTVL.

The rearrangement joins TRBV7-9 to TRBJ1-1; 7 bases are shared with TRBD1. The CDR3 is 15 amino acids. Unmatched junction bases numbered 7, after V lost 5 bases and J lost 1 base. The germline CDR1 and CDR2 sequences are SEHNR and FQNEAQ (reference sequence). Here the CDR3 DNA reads TGTGCCAGCAGCCAACGACAGGGTCCGAACACTGAAGCTTTCTTT. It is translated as CASSQRQGPNTEAFF.

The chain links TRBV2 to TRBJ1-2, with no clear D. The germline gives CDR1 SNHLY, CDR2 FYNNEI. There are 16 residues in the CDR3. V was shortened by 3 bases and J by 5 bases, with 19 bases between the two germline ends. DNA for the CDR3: TGTGCCAGCAGTGATCCTACACTATCGGGAGGTTATGGCTACACCTTC. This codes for CASSDPTLSGGYGYTF. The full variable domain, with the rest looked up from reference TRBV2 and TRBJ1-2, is EPEVTQTPSHQVTQMGQEVILRCVPISNHLYFYWYRQILGQKVEFLVSFYNNEISEKSEIFDDQFSVERPDGSNFTLKIRSTKLEDSAMYFCASSDPTLSGGYGYTFGSGTRLTVV.

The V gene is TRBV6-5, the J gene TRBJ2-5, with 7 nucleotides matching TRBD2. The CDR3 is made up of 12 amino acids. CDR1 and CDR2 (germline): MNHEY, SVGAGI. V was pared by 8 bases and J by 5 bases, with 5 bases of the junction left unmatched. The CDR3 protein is CASGWGGETQYF. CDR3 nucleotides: TGTGCCAGCGGATGGGGAGGGGAGACCCAGTACTTC.

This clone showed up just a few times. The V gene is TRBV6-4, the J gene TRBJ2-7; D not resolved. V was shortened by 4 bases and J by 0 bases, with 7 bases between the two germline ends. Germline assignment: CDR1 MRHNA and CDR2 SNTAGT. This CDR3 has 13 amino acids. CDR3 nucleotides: TGTGCCAGCAGTGGGGGTTCCTCCTACGAGCAGTACTTC. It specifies CASSGGSSYEQYF.

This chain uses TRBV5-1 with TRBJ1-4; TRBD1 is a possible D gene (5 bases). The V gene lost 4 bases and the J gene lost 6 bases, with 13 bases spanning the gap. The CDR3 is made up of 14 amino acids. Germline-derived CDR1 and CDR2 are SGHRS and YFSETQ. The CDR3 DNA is TGCGCCAGCAGCCAACAGGTTTCGGATGAAAAACTGTTTTTT. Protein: CASSQQVSDEKLFF.

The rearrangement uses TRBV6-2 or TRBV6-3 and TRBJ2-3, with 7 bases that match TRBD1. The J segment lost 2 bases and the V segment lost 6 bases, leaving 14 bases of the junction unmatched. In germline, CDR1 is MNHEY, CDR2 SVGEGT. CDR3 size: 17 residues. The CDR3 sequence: CASSPASHGTATDTQYF. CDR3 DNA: TGTGCCAGCAGCCCAGCTAGTCACGGGACAGCCACAGATACGCAGTATTTT.

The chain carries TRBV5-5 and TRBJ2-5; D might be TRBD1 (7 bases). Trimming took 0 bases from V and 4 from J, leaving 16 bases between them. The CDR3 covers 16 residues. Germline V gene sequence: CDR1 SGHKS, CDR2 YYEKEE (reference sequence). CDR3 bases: TGTGCCAGCAGCTTGGATATGCCAGGGGGAGGAGAGACCCAGTACTTC. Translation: CASSLDMPGGGETQYF.

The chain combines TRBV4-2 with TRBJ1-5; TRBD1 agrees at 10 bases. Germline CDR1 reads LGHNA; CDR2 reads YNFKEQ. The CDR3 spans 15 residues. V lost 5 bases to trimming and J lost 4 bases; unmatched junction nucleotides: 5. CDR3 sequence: CASSGEGQGNQPQHF. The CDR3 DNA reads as TGTGCCAGCAGCGGAGAGGGACAGGGGAATCAGCCCCAGCATTTT.

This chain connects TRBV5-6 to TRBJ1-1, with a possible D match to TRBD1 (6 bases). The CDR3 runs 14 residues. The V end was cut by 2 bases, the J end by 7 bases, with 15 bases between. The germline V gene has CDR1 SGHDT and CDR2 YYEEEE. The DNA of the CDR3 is TGTGCCAGCAGCTTAACCCTAATAGGGGGTGAAGCTTTCTTT. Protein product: CASSLTLIGGEAFF.

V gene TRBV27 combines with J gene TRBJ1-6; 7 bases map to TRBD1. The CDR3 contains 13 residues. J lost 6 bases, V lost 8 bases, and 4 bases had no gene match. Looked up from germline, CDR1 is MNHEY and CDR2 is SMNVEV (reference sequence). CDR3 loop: CASGTAPNSPLHF. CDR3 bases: TGTGCCAGCGGGACAGCTCCTAATTCACCCCTCCACTTT.

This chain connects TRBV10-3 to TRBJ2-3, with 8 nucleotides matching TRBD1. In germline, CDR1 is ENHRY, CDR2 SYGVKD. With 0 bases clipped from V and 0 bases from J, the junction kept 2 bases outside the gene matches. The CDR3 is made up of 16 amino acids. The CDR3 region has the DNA TGTGCCATCAGTGAGTCGACAGGGGCTAGCACAGATACGCAGTATTTT. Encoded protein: CAISESTGASTDTQYF.

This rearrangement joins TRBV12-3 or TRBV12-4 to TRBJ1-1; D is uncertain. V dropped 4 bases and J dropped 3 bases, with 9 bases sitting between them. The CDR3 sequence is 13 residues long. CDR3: CASSYYTDTEAFF. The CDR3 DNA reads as TGTGCCAGCAGTTATTACACCGACACTGAAGCTTTCTTT.

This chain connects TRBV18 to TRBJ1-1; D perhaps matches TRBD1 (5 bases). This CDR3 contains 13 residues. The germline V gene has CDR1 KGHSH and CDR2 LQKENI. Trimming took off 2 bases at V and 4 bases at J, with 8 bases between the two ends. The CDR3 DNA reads TGTGCCAGCTCACCATTAAGGGGCACTGAAGCTTTCTTT. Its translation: CASSPLRGTEAFF.

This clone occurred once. As DNA, the CDR3 is TGTGCCTGGAGTCCTCTGGGGCAGGGGAACACTGAAGCTTTCTTT. As protein: CAWSPLGQGNTEAFF. The chain couples TRBV30 to TRBJ1-1; possibly TRBD1 for D (5 bases). Germline CDR1 reads GTSNPN; CDR2 reads SVGIG (reference sequence). The V gene lost 2 bases and the J gene lost 1 base, with 14 bases spanning the gap. The CDR3 runs 15 residues.

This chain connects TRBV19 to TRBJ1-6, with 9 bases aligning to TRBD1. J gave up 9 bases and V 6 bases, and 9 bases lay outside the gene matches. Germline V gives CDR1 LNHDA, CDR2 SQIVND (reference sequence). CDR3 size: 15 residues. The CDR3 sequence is CASSPPTGGGSPLHF. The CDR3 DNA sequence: TGTGCCAGTAGCCCTCCGACAGGGGGTGGTTCACCCCTCCACTTT.

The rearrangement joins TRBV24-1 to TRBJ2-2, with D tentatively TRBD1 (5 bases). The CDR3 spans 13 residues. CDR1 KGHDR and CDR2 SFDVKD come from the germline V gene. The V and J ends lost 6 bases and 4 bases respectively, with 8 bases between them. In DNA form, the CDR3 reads TGTGCCACCAGTAGGGGTGGCACCGGGGAGCTGTTTTTT. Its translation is CATSRGGTGELFF.

The CDR3 here is CASTSLAGNPANYGYTF. CDR3 coding DNA: TGTGCCAGTACCTCCCTGGCAGGGAACCCAGCTAACTATGGCTACACCTTC. The rearrangement joins TRBV19 to TRBJ1-2; maybe TRBD1 (5 bases). Trimming took off 7 bases at V and 0 bases at J, with 21 bases between the two ends. The CDR3 covers 17 residues. Germline assignment: CDR1 LNHDA and CDR2 SQIVND (reference sequence).

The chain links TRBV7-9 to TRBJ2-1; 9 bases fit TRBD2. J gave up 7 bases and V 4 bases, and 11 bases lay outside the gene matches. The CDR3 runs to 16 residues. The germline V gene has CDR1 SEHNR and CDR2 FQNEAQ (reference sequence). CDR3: CASSSSAGGPGNEQFF. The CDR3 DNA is TGTGCCAGCAGCTCCTCCGCGGGGGGGCCGGGTAATGAGCAGTTCTTC.

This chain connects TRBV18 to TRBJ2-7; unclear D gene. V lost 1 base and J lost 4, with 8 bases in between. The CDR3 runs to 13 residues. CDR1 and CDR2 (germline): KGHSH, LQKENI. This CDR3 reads CASSPRHLYEQYF. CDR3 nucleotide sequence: TGTGCCAGCTCACCACGACATCTGTACGAGCAGTACTTC.

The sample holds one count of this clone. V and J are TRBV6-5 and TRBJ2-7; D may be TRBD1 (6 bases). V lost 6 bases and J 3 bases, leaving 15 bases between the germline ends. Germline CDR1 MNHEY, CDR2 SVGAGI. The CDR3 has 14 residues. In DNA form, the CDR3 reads TGTGCCAGCAGCTCACACAGGGCGATCTACGAGCAGTACTTC. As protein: CASSSHRAIYEQYF.

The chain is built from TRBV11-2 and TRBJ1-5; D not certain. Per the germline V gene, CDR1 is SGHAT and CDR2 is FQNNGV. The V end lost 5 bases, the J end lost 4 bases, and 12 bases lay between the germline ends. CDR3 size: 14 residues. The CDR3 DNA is TGTGCCAGCAGCCAGAGAGGGTGGAATCAGCCCCAGCATTTT. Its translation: CASSQRGWNQPQHF.

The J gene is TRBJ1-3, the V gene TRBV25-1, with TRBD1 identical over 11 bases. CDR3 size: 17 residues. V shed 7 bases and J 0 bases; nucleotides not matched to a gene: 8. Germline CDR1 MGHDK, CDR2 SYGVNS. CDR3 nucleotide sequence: TGTGCCAGCACCCCTGGACAGGGGGCCCCCTCTGGAAACACCATATATTTT. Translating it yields CASTPGQGAPSGNTIYF.

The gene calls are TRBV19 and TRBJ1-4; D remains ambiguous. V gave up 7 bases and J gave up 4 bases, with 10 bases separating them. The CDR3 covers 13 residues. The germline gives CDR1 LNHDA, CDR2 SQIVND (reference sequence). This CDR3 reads CASKSWNNEKLFF. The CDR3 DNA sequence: TGTGCCAGTAAATCTTGGAATAATGAAAAACTGTTTTTT. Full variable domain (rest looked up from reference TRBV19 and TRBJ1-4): DGGITQSPKYLFRKEGQNVTLSCEQNLNHDAMYWYRQDPGQGLRLIYYSQIVNDFQKGDIAEGYSVSREKKESFPLTVTSAQKNPTAFYLCASKSWNNEKLFFGSGTQLSVL.

The CDR3 loop reads CASRRGYSNQPQHF. In DNA, the CDR3 is TGTGCCAGCAGACGGGGCTATAGCAATCAGCCCCAGCATTTT. The V gene is TRBV2, the J gene TRBJ1-5; possibly TRBD1 for D (5 bases). Germline V gene lookup returns CDR1 SNHLY and CDR2 FYNNEI. The CDR3 contains 14 residues. The V end was cut by 6 bases, the J end by 0 bases, with 9 bases between. The full variable domain, its missing parts supplied by reference TRBV2 and TRBJ1-5, is EPEVTQTPSHQVTQMGQEVILRCVPISNHLYFYWYRQILGQKVEFLVSFYNNEISEKSEIFDDQFSVERPDGSNFTLKIRSTKLEDSAMYFCASRRGYSNQPQHFGDGTRLSIL.

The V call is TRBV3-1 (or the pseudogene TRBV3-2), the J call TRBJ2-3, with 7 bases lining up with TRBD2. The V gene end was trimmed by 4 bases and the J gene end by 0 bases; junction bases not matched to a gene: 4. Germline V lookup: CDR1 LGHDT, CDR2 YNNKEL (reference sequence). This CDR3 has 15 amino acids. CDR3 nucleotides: TGTGCCAGCAGCCGATCTAGCGGCAGCACAGATACGCAGTATTTT. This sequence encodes CASSRSSGSTDTQYF.